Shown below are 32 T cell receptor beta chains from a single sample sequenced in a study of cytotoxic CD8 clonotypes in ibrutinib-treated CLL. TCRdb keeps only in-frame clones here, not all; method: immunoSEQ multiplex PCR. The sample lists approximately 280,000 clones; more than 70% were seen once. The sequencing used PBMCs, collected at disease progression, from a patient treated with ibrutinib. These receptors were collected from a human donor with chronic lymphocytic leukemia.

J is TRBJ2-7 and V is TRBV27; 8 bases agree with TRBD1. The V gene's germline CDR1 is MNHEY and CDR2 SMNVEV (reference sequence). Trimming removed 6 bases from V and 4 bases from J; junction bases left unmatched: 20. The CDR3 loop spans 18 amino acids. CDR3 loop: CASRSDLSRDRTKYEQYF. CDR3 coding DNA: TGTGCCAGCAGGTCAGACCTGAGCCGGGACAGGACCAAATACGAGCAGTACTTC.

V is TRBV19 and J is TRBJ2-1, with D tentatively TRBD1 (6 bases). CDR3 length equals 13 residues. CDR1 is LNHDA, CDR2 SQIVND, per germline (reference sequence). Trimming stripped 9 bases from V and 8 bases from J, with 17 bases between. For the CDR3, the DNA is TGTGCCAGCACAGGGCGGCGTGGCGATGAGCAGTTCTTC. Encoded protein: CASTGRRGDEQFF.

The CDR3 is CASQTAGADTEAFF. CDR3 sequence (DNA): TGTGCCAGCCAAACCGCAGGGGCAGACACTGAAGCTTTCTTT. This chain uses TRBV11-2 with TRBJ1-1; D may be TRBD1 (6 bases). The V end lost 8 bases, the J end lost 3 bases, and 16 bases lay between the germline ends. Germline-derived CDR1 and CDR2 are SGHAT and FQNNGV. The CDR3 is 14 amino acids.

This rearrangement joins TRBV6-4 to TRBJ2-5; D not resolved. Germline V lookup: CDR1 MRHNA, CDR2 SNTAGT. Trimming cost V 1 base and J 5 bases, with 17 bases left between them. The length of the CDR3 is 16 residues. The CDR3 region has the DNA TGTGCCAGCAGTGACTTCTTTTTCGTAATTCGGGAGACCCAGTACTTC. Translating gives CASSDFFFVIRETQYF.

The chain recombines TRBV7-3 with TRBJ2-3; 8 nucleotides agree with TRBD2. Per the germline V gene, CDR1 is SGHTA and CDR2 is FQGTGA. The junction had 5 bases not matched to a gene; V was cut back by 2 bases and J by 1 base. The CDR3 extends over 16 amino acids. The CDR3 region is CASSLGWRGGTDTQYF. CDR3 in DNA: TGTGCCAGCAGCTTAGGGTGGCGGGGGGGCACAGATACGCAGTATTTT.

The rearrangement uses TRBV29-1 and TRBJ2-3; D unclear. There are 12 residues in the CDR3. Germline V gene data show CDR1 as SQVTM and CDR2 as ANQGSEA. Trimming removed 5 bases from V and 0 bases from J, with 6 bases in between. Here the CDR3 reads CSVKDSTDTQYF. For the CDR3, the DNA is TGCAGCGTTAAGGACAGCACAGATACGCAGTATTTT.

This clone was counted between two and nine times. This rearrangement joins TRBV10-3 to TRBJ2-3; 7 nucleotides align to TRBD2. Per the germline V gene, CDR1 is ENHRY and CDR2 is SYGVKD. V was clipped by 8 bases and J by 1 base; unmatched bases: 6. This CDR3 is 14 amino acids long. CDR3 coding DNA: TGTGCCATCGGGGCGGGAGTGGGCACAGATACGCAGTATTTT. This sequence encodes CAIGAGVGTDTQYF.

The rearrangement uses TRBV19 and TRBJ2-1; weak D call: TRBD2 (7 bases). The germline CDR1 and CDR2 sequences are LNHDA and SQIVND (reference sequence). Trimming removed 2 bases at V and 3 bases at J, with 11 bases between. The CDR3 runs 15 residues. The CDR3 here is CASSIRGRGYNEQFF. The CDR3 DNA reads TGTGCCAGTAGTATAAGGGGGAGGGGCTACAATGAGCAGTTCTTC.

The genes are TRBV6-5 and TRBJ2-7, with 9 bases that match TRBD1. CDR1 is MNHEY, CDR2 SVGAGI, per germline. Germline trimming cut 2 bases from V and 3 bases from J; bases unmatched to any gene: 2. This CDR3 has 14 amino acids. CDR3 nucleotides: TGTGCCAGCAGTTACATGACAGGGGGCTACGAGCAGTACTTC. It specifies CASSYMTGGYEQYF.

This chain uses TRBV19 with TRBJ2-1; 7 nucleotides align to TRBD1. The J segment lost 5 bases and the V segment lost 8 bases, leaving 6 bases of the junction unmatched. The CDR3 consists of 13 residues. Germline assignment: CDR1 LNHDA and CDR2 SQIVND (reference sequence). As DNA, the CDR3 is TGTGCCAGTCATATAACAGGGGACAATGAGCAGTTCTTC. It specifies CASHITGDNEQFF.

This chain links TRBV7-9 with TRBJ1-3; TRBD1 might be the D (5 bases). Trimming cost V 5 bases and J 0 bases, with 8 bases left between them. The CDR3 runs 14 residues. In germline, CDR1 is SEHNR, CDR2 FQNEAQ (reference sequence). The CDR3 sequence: CASSATASGNTIYF. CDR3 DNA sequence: TGTGCCAGCAGCGCGACAGCCTCTGGAAACACCATATATTTT. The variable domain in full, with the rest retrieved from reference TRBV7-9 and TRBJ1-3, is DTGVSQNPRHKITKRGQNVTFRCDPISEHNRLYWYRQTLGQGPEFLTYFQNEAQLEKSRLLSDRFSAERPKGSFSTLEIQRTEQGDSAMYLCASSATASGNTIYFGEGSWLTVV.

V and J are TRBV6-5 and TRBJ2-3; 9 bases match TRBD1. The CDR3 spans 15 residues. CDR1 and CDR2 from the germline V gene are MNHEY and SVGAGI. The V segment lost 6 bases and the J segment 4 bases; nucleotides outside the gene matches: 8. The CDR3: CASRHRTGAPDTQYF. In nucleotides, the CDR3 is TGTGCCAGCAGACATAGGACAGGGGCGCCAGATACGCAGTATTTT.

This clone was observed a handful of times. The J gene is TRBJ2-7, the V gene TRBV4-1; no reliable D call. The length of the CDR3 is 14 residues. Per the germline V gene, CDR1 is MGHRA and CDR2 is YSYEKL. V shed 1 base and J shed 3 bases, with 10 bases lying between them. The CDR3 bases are TGCGCCAGCAGCCAAGTCGGCCGCGACTACGAGCAGTACTTC. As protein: CASSQVGRDYEQYF.

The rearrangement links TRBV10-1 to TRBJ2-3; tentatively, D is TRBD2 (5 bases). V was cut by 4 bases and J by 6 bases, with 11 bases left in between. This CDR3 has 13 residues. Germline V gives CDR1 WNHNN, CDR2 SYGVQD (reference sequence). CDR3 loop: CASSARGRDTQYF. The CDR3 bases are TGCGCCAGCAGTGCTAGAGGGCGGGATACGCAGTATTTT.

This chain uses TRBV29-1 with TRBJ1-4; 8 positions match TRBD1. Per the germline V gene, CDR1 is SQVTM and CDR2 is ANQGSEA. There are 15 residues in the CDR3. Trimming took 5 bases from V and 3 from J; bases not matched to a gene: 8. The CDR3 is CSVIPQGAANEKLFF. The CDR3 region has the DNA TGCAGCGTTATACCCCAGGGGGCGGCTAATGAAAAACTGTTTTTT.

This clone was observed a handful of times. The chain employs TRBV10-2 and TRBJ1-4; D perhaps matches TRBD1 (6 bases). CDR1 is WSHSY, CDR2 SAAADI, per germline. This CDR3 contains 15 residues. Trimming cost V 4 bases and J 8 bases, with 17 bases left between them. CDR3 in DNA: TGCGCCAGCAGTGGGGACTCAGGGGCCAGGGAAAAACTGTTTTTT. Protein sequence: CASSGDSGAREKLFF.

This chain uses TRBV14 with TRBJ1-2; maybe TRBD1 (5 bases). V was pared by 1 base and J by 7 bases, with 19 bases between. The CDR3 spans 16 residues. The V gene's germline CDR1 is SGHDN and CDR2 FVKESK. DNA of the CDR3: TGTGCCAGCAGCCAAGGACGGGGCGCCAAAGAGGGTGGCTACACCTTC. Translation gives CASSQGRGAKEGGYTF. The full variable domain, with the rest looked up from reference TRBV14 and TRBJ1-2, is EAGVTQFPSHSVIEKGQTVTLRCDPISGHDNLYWYRRVMGKEIKFLLHFVKESKQDESGMPNNRFLAERTGGTYSTLKVQPAELEDSGVYFCASSQGRGAKEGGYTFGSGTRLTVV.

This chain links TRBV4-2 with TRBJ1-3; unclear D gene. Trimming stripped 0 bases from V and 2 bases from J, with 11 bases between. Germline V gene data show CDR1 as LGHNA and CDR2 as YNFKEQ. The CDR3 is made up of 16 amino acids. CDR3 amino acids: CASSQDRSGPGNTIYF. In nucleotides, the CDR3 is TGTGCCAGCAGCCAAGATCGGAGCGGCCCTGGAAACACCATATATTTT.

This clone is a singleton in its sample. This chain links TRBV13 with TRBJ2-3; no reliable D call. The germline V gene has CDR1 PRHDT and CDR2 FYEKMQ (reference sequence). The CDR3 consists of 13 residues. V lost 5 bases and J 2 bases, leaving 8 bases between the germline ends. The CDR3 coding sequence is TGTGCCAGCAGCCCCGGCCCCACAGATACGCAGTATTTT. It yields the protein CASSPGPTDTQYF.

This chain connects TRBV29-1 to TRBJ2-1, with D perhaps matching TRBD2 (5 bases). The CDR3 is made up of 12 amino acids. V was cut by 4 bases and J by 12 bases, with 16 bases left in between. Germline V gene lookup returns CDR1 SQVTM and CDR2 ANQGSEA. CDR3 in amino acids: CSVVGLAGGQFF. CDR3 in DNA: TGCAGCGTTGTAGGGCTAGCCGGAGGGCAGTTCTTC.

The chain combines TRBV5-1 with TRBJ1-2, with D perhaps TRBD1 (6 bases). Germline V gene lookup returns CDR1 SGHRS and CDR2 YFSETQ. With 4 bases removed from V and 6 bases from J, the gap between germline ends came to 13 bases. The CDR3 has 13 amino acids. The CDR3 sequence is CASSPETGNGYTF. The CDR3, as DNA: TGCGCCAGCAGCCCAGAGACAGGCAATGGCTACACCTTC.

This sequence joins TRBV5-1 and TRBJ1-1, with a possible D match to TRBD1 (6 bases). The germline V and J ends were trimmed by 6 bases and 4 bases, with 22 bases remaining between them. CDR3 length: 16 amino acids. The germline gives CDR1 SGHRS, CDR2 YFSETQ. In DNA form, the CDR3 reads TGCGCCAGCAACCTGGAGGGTGGGGGGCGACGCACTGAAGCTTTCTTT. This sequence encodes CASNLEGGGRRTEAFF.

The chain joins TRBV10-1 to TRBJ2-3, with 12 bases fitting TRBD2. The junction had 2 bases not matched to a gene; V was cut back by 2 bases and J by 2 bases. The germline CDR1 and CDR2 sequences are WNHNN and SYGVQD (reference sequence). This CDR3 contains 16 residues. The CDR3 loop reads CASSEGLAGFTDTQYF. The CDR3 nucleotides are TGCGCCAGCAGTGAGGGACTAGCGGGGTTCACAGATACGCAGTATTTT.

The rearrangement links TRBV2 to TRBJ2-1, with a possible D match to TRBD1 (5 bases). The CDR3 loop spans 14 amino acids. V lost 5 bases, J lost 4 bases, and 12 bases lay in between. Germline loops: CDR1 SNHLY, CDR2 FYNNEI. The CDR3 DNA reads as TGTGCCAGCAGTACCCAGGCAGGGTACAATGAGCAGTTCTTC. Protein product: CASSTQAGYNEQFF. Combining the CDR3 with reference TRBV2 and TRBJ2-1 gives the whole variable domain EPEVTQTPSHQVTQMGQEVILRCVPISNHLYFYWYRQILGQKVEFLVSFYNNEISEKSEIFDDQFSVERPDGSNFTLKIRSTKLEDSAMYFCASSTQAGYNEQFFGPGTRLTVL.

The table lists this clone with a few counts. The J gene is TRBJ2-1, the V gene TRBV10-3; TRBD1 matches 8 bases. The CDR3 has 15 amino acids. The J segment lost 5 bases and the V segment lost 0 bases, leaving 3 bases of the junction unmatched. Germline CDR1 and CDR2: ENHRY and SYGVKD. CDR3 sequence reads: CAISESGTGHNEQFF. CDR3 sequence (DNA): TGTGCCATCAGTGAGTCAGGGACAGGACACAATGAGCAGTTCTTC.

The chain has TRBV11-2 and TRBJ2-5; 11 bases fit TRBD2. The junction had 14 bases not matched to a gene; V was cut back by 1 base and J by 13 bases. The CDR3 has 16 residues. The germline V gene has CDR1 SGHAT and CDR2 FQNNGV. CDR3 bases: TGTGCCAGCAGCTTAGGATCCGGGACTAGCGGCCCGGGAGGGTACTTC. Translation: CASSLGSGTSGPGGYF.

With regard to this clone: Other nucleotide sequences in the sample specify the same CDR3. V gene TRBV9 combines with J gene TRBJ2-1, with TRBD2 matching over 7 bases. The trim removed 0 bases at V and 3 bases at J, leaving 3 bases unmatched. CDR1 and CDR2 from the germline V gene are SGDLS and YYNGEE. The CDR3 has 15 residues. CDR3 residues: CASSVGGGSYNEQFF. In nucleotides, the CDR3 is TGTGCCAGCAGCGTAGGCGGGGGTAGCTACAATGAGCAGTTCTTC.

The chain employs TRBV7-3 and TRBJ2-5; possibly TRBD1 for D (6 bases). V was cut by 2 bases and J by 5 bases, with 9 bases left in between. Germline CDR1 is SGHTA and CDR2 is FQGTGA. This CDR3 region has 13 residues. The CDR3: CASSLGGGETQYF. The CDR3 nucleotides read TGTGCCAGCAGCTTAGGGGGCGGCGAGACCCAGTACTTC.

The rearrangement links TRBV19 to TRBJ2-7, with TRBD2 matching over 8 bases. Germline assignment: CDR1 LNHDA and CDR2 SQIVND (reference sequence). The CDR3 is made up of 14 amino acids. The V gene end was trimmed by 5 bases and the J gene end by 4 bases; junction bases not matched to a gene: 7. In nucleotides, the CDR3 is TGTGCCAGTAGTTCGGCCGGGGGGGAATACGAGCAGTACTTC. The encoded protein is CASSSAGGEYEQYF.

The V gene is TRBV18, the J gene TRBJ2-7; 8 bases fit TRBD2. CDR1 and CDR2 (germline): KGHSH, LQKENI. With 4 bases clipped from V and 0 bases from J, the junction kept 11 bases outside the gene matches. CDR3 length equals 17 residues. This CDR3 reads CASSLWTRSGNSYEQYF. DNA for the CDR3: TGTGCCAGCTCACTGTGGACTCGTAGCGGGAACTCCTACGAGCAGTACTTC. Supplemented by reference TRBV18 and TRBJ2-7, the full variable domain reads NAGVMQNPRHLVRRRGQEARLRCSPMKGHSHVYWYRQLPEEGLKFMVYLQKENIIDESGMPKERFSAEFPKEGPSILRIQQVVRGDSAAYFCASSLWTRSGNSYEQYFGPGTRLTVT.

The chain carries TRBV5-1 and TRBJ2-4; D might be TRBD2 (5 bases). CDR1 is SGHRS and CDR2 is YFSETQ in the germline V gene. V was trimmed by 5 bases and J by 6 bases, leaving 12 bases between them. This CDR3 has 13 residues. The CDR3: CASRGGSLNIQYF. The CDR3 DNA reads TGCGCCAGCAGAGGAGGATCCTTAAACATTCAGTACTTC.

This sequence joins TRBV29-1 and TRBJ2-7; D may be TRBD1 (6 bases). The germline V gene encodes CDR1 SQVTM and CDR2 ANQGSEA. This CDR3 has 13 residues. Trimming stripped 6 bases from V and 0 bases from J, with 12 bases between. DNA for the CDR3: TGCAGCGTCCAGACAGGAAGCTCCTACGAGCAGTACTTC. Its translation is CSVQTGSSYEQYF.